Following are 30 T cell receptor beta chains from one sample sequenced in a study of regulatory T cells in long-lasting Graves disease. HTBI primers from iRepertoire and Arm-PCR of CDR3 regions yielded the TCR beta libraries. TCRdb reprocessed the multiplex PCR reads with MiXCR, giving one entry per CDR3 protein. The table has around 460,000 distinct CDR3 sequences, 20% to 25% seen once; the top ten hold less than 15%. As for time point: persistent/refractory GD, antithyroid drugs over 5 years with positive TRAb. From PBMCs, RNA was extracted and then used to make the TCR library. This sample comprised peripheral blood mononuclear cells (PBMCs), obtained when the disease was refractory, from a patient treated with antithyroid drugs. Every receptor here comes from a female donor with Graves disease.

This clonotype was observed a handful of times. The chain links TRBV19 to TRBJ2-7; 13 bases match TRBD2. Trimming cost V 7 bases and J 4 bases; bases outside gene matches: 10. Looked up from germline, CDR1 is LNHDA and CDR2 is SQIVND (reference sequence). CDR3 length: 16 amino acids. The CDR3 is CASTEGPGLAGYEQYF. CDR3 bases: TGTGCCAGTACCGAGGGACCGGGACTAGCGGGATACGAGCAGTACTTC.

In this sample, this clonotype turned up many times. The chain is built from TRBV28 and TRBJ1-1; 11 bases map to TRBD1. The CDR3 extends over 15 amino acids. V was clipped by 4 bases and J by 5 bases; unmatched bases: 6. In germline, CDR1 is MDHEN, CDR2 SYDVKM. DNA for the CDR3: TGTGCCAGCAGTTGGCCGGGACAGGGGGAGACTGAAGCTTTCTTT. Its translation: CASSWPGQGETEAFF.

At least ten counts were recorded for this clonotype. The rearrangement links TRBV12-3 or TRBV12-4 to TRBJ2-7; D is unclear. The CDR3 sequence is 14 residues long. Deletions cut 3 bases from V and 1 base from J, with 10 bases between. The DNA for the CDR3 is TGTGCCAGCAGTTTCGGTACCGGGTCCTACGAGCAGTACTTC. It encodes CASSFGTGSYEQYF.

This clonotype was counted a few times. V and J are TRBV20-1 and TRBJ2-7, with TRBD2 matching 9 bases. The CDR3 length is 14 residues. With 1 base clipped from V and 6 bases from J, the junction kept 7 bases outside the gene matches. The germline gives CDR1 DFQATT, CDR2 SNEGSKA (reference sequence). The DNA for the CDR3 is TGCAGTGCTAGAGCCGGCGGGGGGGCAAGCGAGCAGTACTTC. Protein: CSARAGGGASEQYF.

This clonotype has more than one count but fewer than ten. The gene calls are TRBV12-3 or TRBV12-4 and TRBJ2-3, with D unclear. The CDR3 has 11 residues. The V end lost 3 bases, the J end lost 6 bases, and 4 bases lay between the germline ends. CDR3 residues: CASSLVDTQYF. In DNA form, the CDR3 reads TGTGCCAGCAGTTTGGTGGATACGCAGTATTTT.

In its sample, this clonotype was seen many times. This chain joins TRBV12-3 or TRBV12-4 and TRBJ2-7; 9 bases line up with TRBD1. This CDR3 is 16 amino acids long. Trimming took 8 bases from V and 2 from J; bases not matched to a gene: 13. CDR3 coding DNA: TGTGCCAGCGGACTTAAAGCCGGGACAGGGCCCTACGAGCAGTACTTC. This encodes CASGLKAGTGPYEQYF.

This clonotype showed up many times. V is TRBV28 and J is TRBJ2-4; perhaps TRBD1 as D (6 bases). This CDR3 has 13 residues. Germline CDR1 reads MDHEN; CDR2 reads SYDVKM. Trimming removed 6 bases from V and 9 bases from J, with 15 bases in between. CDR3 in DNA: TGTGCCAGCAGCCCGACAGGAAGGGGCATTCAGTACTTC. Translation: CASSPTGRGIQYF.

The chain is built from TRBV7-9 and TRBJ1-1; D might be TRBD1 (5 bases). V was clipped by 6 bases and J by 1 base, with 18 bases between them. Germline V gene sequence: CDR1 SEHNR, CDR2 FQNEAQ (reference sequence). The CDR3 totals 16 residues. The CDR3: CASRPTPGRGNTEAFF. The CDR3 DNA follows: TGTGCCAGCAGGCCAACACCGGGACGGGGGAACACTGAAGCTTTCTTT.

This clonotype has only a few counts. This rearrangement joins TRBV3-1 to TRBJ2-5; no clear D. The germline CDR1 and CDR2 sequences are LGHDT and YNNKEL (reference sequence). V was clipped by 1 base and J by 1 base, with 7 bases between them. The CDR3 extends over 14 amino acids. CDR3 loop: CASSQVWTQETQYF. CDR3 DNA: TGTGCCAGCAGCCAAGTTTGGACCCAAGAGACCCAGTACTTC.

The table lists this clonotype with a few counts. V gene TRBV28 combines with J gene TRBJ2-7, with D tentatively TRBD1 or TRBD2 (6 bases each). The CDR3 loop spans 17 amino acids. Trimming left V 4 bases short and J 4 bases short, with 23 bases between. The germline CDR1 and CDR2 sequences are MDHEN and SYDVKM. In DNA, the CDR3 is TGTGCCAGCAGTTCGGGGGCCCTACGGGACCGCTCTTACGAGCAGTACTTC. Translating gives CASSSGALRDRSYEQYF.

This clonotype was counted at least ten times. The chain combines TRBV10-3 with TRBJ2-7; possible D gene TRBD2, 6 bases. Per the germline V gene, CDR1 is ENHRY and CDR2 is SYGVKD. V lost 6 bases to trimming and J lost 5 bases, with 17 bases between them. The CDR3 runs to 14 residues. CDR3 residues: CAIREGNTGDEQYF. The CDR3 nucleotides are TGTGCCATCAGGGAGGGAAATACTGGTGACGAGCAGTACTTC.

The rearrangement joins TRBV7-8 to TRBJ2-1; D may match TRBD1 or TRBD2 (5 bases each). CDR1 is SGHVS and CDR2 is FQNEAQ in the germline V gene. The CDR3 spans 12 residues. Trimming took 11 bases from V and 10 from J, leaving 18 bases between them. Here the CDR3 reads CASGQGYGEQFF. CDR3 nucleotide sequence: TGTGCCTCGGGGCAGGGTTATGGAGAGCAGTTCTTC.

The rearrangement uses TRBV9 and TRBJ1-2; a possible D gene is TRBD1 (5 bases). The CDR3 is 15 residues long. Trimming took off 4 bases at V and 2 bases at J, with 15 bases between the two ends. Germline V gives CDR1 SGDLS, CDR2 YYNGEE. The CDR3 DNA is TGTGCCAGCAGCCCCCGAGGGGATACGAACTATGGCTACACCTTC. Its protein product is CASSPRGDTNYGYTF.

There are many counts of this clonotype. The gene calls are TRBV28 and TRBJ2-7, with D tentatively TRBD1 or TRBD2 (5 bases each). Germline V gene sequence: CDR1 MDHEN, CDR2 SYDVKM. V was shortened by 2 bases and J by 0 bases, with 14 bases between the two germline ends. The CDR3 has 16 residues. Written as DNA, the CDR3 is TGTGCCAGCAGTTTAGGGGTACGGGGCAGCTCCTACGAGCAGTACTTC. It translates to CASSLGVRGSSYEQYF.

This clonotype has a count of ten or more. For the CDR3, the DNA is TGTGCCAGCAGCCAGACAGCAATGAACACTGAAGCTTTCTTT. Protein: CASSQTAMNTEAFF. The V and J genes are TRBV11-2 and TRBJ1-1; possibly TRBD1 for D (5 bases). With 5 bases removed from V and 0 bases from J, the gap between germline ends came to 10 bases. Germline CDR1 is SGHAT and CDR2 is FQNNGV. CDR3 length: 14 amino acids.

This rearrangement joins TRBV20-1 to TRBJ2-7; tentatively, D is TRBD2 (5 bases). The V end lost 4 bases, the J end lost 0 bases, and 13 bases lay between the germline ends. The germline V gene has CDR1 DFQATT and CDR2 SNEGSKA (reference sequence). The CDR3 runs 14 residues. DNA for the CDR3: TGCAGTGCTACAGGAGGCCCTAGCTCCTACGAGCAGTACTTC. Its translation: CSATGGPSSYEQYF.

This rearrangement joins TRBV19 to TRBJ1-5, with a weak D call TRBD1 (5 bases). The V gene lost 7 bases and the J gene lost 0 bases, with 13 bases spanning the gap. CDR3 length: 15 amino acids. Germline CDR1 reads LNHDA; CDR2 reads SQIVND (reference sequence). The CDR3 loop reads CASKLDSYSNQPQHF. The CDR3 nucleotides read TGTGCCAGTAAACTCGACAGTTATAGCAATCAGCCCCAGCATTTT.

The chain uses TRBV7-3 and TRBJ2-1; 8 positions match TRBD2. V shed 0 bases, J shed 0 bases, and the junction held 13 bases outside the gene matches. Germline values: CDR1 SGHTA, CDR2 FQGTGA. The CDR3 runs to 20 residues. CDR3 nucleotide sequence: TGTGCCAGCAGCTTAACGCTGGCTAGCGGGCAAATAGGCTCCTACAATGAGCAGTTCTTC. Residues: CASSLTLASGQIGSYNEQFF.

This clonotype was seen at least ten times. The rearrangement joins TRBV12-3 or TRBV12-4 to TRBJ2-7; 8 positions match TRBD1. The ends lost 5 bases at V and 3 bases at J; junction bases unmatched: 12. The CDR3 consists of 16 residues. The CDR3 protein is CASSEQGGPTNYEQYF. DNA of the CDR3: TGTGCCAGCAGTGAACAGGGGGGACCCACTAACTACGAGCAGTACTTC.

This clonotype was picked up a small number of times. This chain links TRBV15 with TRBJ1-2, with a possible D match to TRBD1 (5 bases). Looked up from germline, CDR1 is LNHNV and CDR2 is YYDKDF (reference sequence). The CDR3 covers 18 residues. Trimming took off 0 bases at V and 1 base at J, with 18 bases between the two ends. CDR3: CATSRDLAGTGFNYGYTF. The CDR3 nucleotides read TGTGCCACCAGCAGAGATCTGGCCGGGACGGGTTTTAACTATGGCTACACCTTC.

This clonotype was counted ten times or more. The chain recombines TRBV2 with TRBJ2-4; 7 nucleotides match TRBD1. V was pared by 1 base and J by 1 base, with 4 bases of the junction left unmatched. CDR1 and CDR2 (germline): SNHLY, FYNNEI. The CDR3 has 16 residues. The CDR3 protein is CASSEVKGAAKNIQYF. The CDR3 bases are TGTGCCAGCAGTGAAGTCAAGGGGGCCGCCAAAAACATTCAGTACTTC.

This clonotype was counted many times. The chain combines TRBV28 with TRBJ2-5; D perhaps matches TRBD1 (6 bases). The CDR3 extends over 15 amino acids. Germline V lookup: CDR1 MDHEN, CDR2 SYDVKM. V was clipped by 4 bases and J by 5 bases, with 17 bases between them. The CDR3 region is CASSWGPGYSETQYF. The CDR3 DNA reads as TGTGCCAGCAGTTGGGGGCCAGGGTATTCGGAGACCCAGTACTTC.

The DNA for the CDR3 is TGTGCCAGCAGCCACGGAGGCAGGGGAAATTCACCCCTCCACTTT. Encoded protein: CASSHGGRGNSPLHF. The chain links TRBV3-1 to TRBJ1-6, with D possibly matching TRBD1 (6 bases). V gave up 3 bases and J gave up 7 bases, with 13 bases separating them. CDR1 is LGHDT and CDR2 is YNNKEL in the germline V gene (reference sequence). The CDR3 extends over 15 amino acids.

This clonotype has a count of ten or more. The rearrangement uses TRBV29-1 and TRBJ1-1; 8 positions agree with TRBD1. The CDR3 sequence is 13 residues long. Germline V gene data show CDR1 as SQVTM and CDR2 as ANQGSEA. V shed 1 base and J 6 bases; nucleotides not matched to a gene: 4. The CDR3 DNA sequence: TGCAGCGTTGAAGGACAGGGGTTCGCTGAAGCTTTCTTT. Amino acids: CSVEGQGFAEAFF.

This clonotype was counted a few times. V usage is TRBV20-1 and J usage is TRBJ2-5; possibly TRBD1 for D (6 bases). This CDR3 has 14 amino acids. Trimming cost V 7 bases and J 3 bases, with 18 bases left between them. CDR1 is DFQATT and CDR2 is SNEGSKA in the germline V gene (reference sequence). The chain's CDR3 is CSVPRSDREETQYF. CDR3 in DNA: TGCAGTGTCCCCAGGTCGGACAGAGAAGAGACCCAGTACTTC.

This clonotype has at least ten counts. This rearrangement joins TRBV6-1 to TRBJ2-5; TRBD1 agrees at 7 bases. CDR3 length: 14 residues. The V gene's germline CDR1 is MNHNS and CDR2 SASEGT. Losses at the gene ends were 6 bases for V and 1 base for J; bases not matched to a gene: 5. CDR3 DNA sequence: TGTGCCAGCAGAGTCGACAGGGCCCAAGAGACCCAGTACTTC. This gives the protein CASRVDRAQETQYF.

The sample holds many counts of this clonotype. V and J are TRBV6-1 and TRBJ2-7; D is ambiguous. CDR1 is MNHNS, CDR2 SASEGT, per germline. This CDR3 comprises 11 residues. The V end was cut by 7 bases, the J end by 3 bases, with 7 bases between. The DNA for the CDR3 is TGTGCCAGCAATGGCGGCTACGAGCAGTACTTC. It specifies CASNGGYEQYF.

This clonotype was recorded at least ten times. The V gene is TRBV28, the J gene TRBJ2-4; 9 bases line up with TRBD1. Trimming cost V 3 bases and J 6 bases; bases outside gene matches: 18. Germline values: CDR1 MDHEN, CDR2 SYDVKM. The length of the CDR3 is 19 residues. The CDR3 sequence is CASSFEFVDRGGHRNIQYF. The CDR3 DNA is TGTGCCAGCAGTTTCGAATTTGTGGACAGGGGAGGGCATAGAAACATTCAGTACTTC.

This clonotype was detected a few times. The CDR3 sequence: CSVLQGTEAFF. CDR3 in DNA: TGCAGCGTCCTCCAGGGGACTGAAGCTTTCTTT. The gene calls are TRBV29-1 and TRBJ1-1; D possibly corresponds to TRBD1 (6 bases). Trimming left V 6 bases short and J 5 bases short, with 10 bases between. Germline CDR1 SQVTM, CDR2 ANQGSEA. This CDR3 spans 11 amino acids.

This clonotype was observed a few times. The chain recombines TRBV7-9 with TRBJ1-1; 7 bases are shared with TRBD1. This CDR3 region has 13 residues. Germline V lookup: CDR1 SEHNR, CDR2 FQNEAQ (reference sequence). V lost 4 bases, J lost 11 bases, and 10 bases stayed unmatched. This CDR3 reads CASSSPEGAKAFF. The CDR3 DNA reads TGTGCCAGCAGCTCCCCAGAGGGGGCGAAGGCTTTCTTT.